A selection of T cell receptor beta chains follows, all from one sample in a study of metastatic and nonmetastatic thyroid tumors. TCRdb re-called clones via MiXCR from the PCR reads. The sample holds 30,000 to 40,000 clones, approximately 19% seen once. Sequencing was carried out using blood. The source of these receptors is a female donor with papillary thyroid cancer or a benign thyroid nodule (not recorded which). Some clones in this sample may be carry-over from other donors' samples. The CDR3 runs from the conserved cysteine through the conserved F or W. The D gene is left open where the match is weak. Size tells how often a clone was seen (once, few, many) or the class of an expanded clone, and some rows leave it out.

clone_size j_call d_call v_call cdr3_length cdr3_aa cdr3_nt
many TRBJ2-7 TRBD2 TRBV4-1 13 CASSDSSGYEQYF TGCGCCAGCAGCGATTCTAGCGGCTACGAGCAGTACTTC
many TRBJ2-7 . TRBV20-1 12 CSACRDTYEQYF TGCAGTGCGTGCCGGGACACCTACGAGCAGTACTTC
. TRBJ1-2 . TRBV20-1 15 CSARDALGGASGYTF TGCAGTGCTAGAGATGCATTGGGGGGCGCTTCTGGCTACACCTTC
many TRBJ1-5 . TRBV6-1 13 CASRDSRRGPQHF TGTGCCAGCAGGGACAGTCGTAGGGGGCCCCAGCATTTT
many TRBJ1-6 TRBD1 TRBV30 16 CAWGSGQGSWNSPLHF TGTGCCTGGGGATCCGGACAGGGAAGTTGGAATTCACCCCTCCACTTT
many TRBJ1-1 . TRBV10-3 12 CAIRVANTEAFF TGTGCCATCAGGGTAGCGAACACTGAAGCTTTCTTT
many TRBJ2-7 TRBD2 TRBV20-1 16 CSAQSGRTSGGWEQYF TGCAGTGCCCAATCGGGAAGGACTAGCGGGGGTTGGGAGCAGTACTTC
many TRBJ2-1 TRBD2 TRBV5-4 17 CASSLGYAGGPRNEQFF TGTGCCAGCAGCTTGGGTTATGCGGGAGGGCCGCGGAATGAGCAGTTCTTC
many TRBJ1-1 TRBD1 TRBV2 15 CASSGRAGGNTEAFF TGTGCCAGCAGTGGAAGGGCAGGGGGGAACACTGAAGCTTTCTTT
many TRBJ2-7 . TRBV7-8 14 CASSLEVGPYEQYF TGTGCCAGCAGCTTAGAAGTGGGACCCTACGAGCAGTACTTC
many TRBJ2-5 TRBD2 TRBV20-1 15 CSARGGGRDQETQYF TGCAGTGCTAGAGGGGGCGGGAGGGATCAAGAGACCCAGTACTTC
many TRBJ2-1 TRBD1 TRBV4-2 15 CASSRPGQVSDEQFF TGTGCCAGCAGCCGTCCGGGACAGGTATCCGATGAGCAGTTCTTC
many TRBJ1-1 . TRBV7-9 13 CASSLDRDTEAFF TGTGCCAGCAGTCTAGACCGCGACACTGAAGCTTTCTTT
many TRBJ1-1 . TRBV30 15 CAWGKPGLMNTEAFF TGTGCCTGGGGAAAACCGGGACTGATGAACACTGAAGCTTTCTTT
. TRBJ2-7 . TRBV28 12 CANSLSGYEHYF TGTGCCAACAGTTTATCCGGGTACGAGCATTACTTC
medium-sized TRBJ2-7 TRBD1 TRBV6-2/TRBV6-3 12 CASRQDRGEQYF TGTGCCAGCAGACAGGACAGGGGCGAGCAGTACTTC
many TRBJ2-3 TRBD2 TRBV20-1 14 CSARSSGRVDTQYF TGCAGTGCTAGATCCAGCGGGAGGGTAGATACGCAGTATTTT
once TRBJ2-5 . TRBV7-6 15 CASSRNPGTGETQYF TGTGCCAGCAGCCGGAATCCTGGAACGGGGGAGACCCAGTACTTC
. TRBJ2-7 TRBD1 TRBV6-1 13 CASSDGTGSEQYF TGTGCCAGCAGTGACGGGACAGGGTCCGAGCAGTACTTC
many TRBJ2-5 . TRBV7-2 13 CASSFATEETQYF TGTGCCAGCAGCTTCGCGACAGAAGAGACCCAGTACTTC
many TRBJ1-1 . TRBV7-9 14 CASSSGRMNTEAFF TGTGCCAGCAGCTCAGGACGGATGAACACTGAAGCTTTCTTT
few TRBJ2-2 . TRBV6-1 17 CASSEPLGTSYTGELFF TGTGCCAGCAGTGAACCGCTTGGGACGAGTTACACCGGGGAGCTGTTTTTT
many TRBJ2-7 TRBD2 TRBV28 14 CASSGTSANYEQYF TGTGCCAGCAGTGGTACTAGCGCGAACTACGAGCAGTACTTC
. TRBJ2-1 TRBD1 TRBV6-5 17 CVSSYDPGQADYNEQFF TGTGTCAGCAGTTACGATCCGGGACAGGCAGACTACAATGAGCAGTTCTTC
many TRBJ1-6 . TRBV2 16 CASSEGSDSNGSPLHF TGTGCCAGCAGTGAGGGCTCGGACTCAAATGGGTCACCCCTCCACTTT
many TRBJ1-2 . TRBV27 14 CASSSTPANYGYTF TGTGCCAGCAGTTCCACCCCAGCCAACTATGGCTACACCTTC
many TRBJ2-6 . TRBV16 15 CASSRQVAGANVLTF TGTGCCAGCAGCCGACAGGTGGCCGGGGCCAACGTCCTGACTTTC
few TRBJ2-7 TRBD2 TRBV28 14 CASSGLAGVYEQYF TGTGCCAGTTCGGGGCTAGCGGGAGTATACGAGCAGTACTTC
many TRBJ1-1 . TRBV6-1 15 CASSEAWGSGTEAFF TGTGCCAGCAGTGAAGCATGGGGGAGTGGGACTGAAGCTTTCTTT
many TRBJ2-2 . TRBV7-2 15 CASSTDGVNTGELFF TGTGCCAGCAGCACCGACGGGGTGAACACCGGGGAGCTGTTTTTT
. TRBJ1-2 . TRBV5-1 13 CASSLQGARAATF TGCGCCAGCAGCTTACAGGGAGCACGGGCGGCCACCTTC
medium-sized TRBJ2-7 TRBD2 TRBV28 16 CASSQTSGVSSYEQYF TGTGCCAGCAGCCAGACTAGCGGGGTGAGCTCCTACGAGCAGTACTTC
many TRBJ2-1 . TRBV7-9 14 CASSRRLGANEQFF TGTGCCAGCAGCCGCCGCTTAGGGGCGAATGAGCAGTTCTTC
few TRBJ2-2 TRBD2 TRBV20-1 17 CSARASGVSSWTGELFF TGCAGTGCTAGGGCAAGCGGGGTATCTTCATGGACCGGGGAGCTGTTTTTT
. TRBJ1-1 . TRBV20-1 13 CSSRARDTIKAFF TGCAGTTCTAGAGCCCGGGACACCATTAAAGCTTTCTTT
. TRBJ1-5 TRBD1 TRBV28 17 CASSYWTGARGGQPQHF TGTGCCAGCAGCTACTGGACAGGGGCACGCGGGGGTCAGCCCCAGCATTTT
many TRBJ2-2 . TRBV3-1 13 CTSSLTSTGELFF TGTACCAGCAGCCTCACTTCCACCGGGGAGCTGTTTTTT
. TRBJ2-7 TRBD2 TRBV28 19 CASRAPSGTSGPCSYEQYF TGTGCCAGCAGAGCCCCCTCCGGGACTAGCGGGCCCTGCTCCTACGAGCAGTACTTC
few TRBJ2-1 TRBD1 TRBV19 14 CASRGNRGRDEQFF TGTGCCAGTAGAGGAAACAGGGGTCGCGATGAGCAGTTCTTC
. TRBJ2-2 TRBD1 TRBV6-2/TRBV6-3 14 CASGQGANTGELFF TGTGCCAGCGGTCAGGGGGCGAACACCGGGGAGCTGTTTTTT
many TRBJ1-6 . TRBV6-1 15 CASSTVSSYNSPLHF TGTGCCAGCAGTACAGTTAGCTCCTATAATTCACCCCTCCACTTT
many TRBJ1-5 . TRBV28 14 CASSYPRADQPQHF TGTGCCAGCAGTTACCCCAGGGCGGATCAGCCCCAGCATTTT
few TRBJ2-7 . TRBV2 11 CASGRCYEQYF TGTGCCAGCGGAAGGTGCTACGAGCAGTACTTC
few TRBJ1-1 TRBD1 TRBV6-4 16 CASSDSGGDRISEAFF TGTGCCAGCAGTGACTCAGGGGGGGACAGGATTTCTGAAGCTTTCTTT
many TRBJ2-7 TRBD1 TRBV28 12 CATGQGSYEQYF TGTGCCACCGGACAGGGTTCCTACGAGCAGTACTTC
few TRBJ2-7 TRBD1 TRBV28 16 CASSETTGGFFGEQYF TGTGCCAGCAGCGAGACGACAGGGGGGTTCTTTGGAGAGCAGTACTTC
many TRBJ2-2 TRBD2 TRBV4-1 16 CASSQTGLAYNGELFF TGCGCCAGCAGCCAAACGGGACTAGCGTATAACGGGGAGCTGTTTTTT
medium-sized TRBJ2-2 . TRBV6-1 14 CASSERGITGELFF TGTGCCAGCAGTGAAAGGGGGATAACCGGGGAGCTGTTTTTT
many TRBJ2-7 TRBD1 TRBV20-1 14 CSAKDRVGNYEQYF TGCAGTGCTAAAGACAGGGTAGGGAACTACGAGCAGTACTTC
many TRBJ2-2 TRBD2 TRBV20-1 17 CSAREHTSGRYTGELFF TGCAGTGCTAGAGAGCATACTAGCGGGAGATACACCGGGGAGCTGTTTTTT
. TRBJ1-1 . TRBV7-8 14 CASSLNSLNTEAFF TGTGCCAGCAGCTTAAATAGCCTGAACACTGAAGCTTTCTTT
many TRBJ1-5 . TRBV6-1 15 CASSGGGLVSQPQHF TGTGCCAGCAGTGGGGGGGGGCTGGTTAGCCAGCCCCAGCATTTT
many TRBJ2-1 . TRBV28 14 CASSLGGHNNEQFF TGTGCCAGCAGTTTAGGAGGCCATAACAATGAGCAGTTCTTC
. TRBJ2-1 . TRBV12-3/TRBV12-4 13 CASSLGAAGAAFF TGTGCGAGCAGTTTAGGAGCGGCAGGCGCCGCGTTCTTC
. TRBJ2-5 TRBD2 TRBV24-1 19 CATSDSRLAGVDHQETQYF TGTGCCACCAGTGATTCCCGACTAGCGGGAGTAGATCATCAAGAGACCCAGTACTTC
many TRBJ2-3 . TRBV7-2 14 CASSSGDFTDTQYF TGTGCCAGCAGCTCAGGGGACTTCACAGATACGCAGTATTTT
few TRBJ2-1 TRBD2 TRBV6-5 13 CARSDSWTSAQFF TGTGCCAGAAGTGACTCGTGGACTAGCGCCCAGTTCTTC
. TRBJ2-2 TRBD2 TRBV11-3 12 CASSLVAGVLFF TGTGCCAGCAGCTTAGTAGCGGGAGTGCTGTTTTTT
many TRBJ2-7 TRBD1 TRBV6-2/TRBV6-3 14 CASSDRDRPREQYF TGTGCCAGCAGTGACCGGGACAGGCCCCGCGAGCAGTACTTC